These T cell receptor beta chains were read from a single sample in a study of Ad26.COV2.S vaccination and SARS-CoV-2 variants. Generated by immunoSEQ multiplex PCR, the TCRdb table keeps only in-frame clones and is missing some. Altogether 350,000 to 600,000 clones are present, 70% to 90% being singletons, with the ten largest covering about 1.5%. Material: peripheral blood, obtained in a trial of Ad26.COV2.S vaccine versus placebo. The receptors shown here come from a person aged 18-60 years who received the Ad26.COV2.S COVID-19 vaccine or a placebo. Both conserved end residues are part of each CDR3. D genes are given only for firm matches. Size is stated for part of the rows, as once, few or many counts, or as a class when the clone is expanded.

-	TRBD1	TRBV11-2	TRBJ2-5	TGTGCCAGCACCACTATGTACCCAGGACAGGGGATGGAGACCCAGTACTTC	CASTTMYPGQGMETQYF
-	-	TRBV6-1	TRBJ1-4	TGTGCCAGCAGTGAAGGGGGACGGATAAATGAAAAACTGTTTTTT	CASSEGGRINEKLFF
once	-	TRBV27	TRBJ2-3	TGTGCCAGCAGTTGGGGGGCCCCAGAGGGCGGGGCGATAGATACGCAGTATTTT	CASSWGAPEGGAIDTQYF
-	-	TRBV15	TRBJ1-5	TGTGCCACCAGCAGAGAAAATTTACGGAGCAATCAGCCCCAGCATTTT	CATSRENLRSNQPQHF
-	TRBD1	TRBV28	TRBJ1-4	TGTGCCAGCAGTCCCGGGACAGGGACTAATGAAAAACTGTTTTTT	CASSPGTGTNEKLFF
-	-	TRBV5-1	TRBJ1-2	TGCGCCAGCAGCTATGACGGAGTGAACTATGGCTACACCTTC	CASSYDGVNYGYTF
-	-	TRBV7-9	TRBJ2-7	TGTGCCAGCAGCTTAGTGGGGGCAGGGGAAAATCCCTACGAGCAGTACTTC	CASSLVGAGENPYEQYF
-	-	TRBV5-5	TRBJ2-7	TGTGCCAGCAGCGCCGAAACCTACGAGCAGTACTTC	CASSAETYEQYF
-	-	TRBV27	TRBJ1-6	TGTGCCAGCAGTTTACAGGGAAATTCACCCCTCCACTTT	CASSLQGNSPLHF
-	-	TRBV27	TRBJ2-7	TGTGCCAGCAGCAGATACAGGCCTAGCTCCTACGAGCAGTACTTC	CASSRYRPSSYEQYF
-	-	TRBV4-1	TRBJ1-1	TGCGCCAGCAGCCAGTTACCGGCCCGGGGACACATGAACACTGAAGCTTTCTTT	CASSQLPARGHMNTEAFF
-	-	TRBV2	TRBJ2-5	TGTGCCAGCAGTCCCGGTTCCGGGGCCCAAGAGACCCAGTACTTC	CASSPGSGAQETQYF
-	-	TRBV19	TRBJ2-3	TGTGCCAGTAGTAGGACCCCCGCAGATACGCAGTATTTT	CASSRTPADTQYF
-	-	TRBV11-2	TRBJ2-4	TGTGCCAGCAGCCCTCCCTCAGGGGCACCGCAGTACTTC	CASSPPSGAPQYF
-	-	TRBV9	TRBJ1-3	TGTGCCAGCAGCGTAGAGGGAGCTACTGGAAACACCATATATTTT	CASSVEGATGNTIYF
-	-	TRBV6-5	TRBJ2-7	TGTGCCAGCAGTTACCTTCGAGGGATGGGCGAGCAGTACTTC	CASSYLRGMGEQYF
once	TRBD1	TRBV7-2	TRBJ2-7	TGTGCCAGCAGCCGGGGGACAGGGTCAATGTACGAGCAGTACTTC	CASSRGTGSMYEQYF
-	-	TRBV5-1	TRBJ1-4	TGCGCCAGCAGCTTCAGGCCAACTGAGAATGAAAAACTGTTTTTT	CASSFRPTENEKLFF
once	TRBD1	TRBV5-1	TRBJ2-7	TGCGCCAGCAGCTGGGGGACAGCCGATTCCTACGAGCAGTACTTC	CASSWGTADSYEQYF
-	-	TRBV30	TRBJ1-2	TGTGCCTGGAGTCGCACGTCAGGGTATGGCTACACCTTC	CAWSRTSGYGYTF
-	TRBD1	TRBV7-9	TRBJ1-4	TGTGCCAGCAGCATAAGAGCCGGGACAGGGGCCGAAAAACTGTTTTTT	CASSIRAGTGAEKLFF
-	TRBD1	TRBV24-1	TRBJ1-5	TGTGCCACCAGTGTTGGACAGGGCAATCAGCCCCAGCATTTT	CATSVGQGNQPQHF
once	-	TRBV27	TRBJ1-5	TGTGCCAGCAGTCAAGGGGCGTATAGCAATCAGCCCCAGCATTTT	CASSQGAYSNQPQHF
few	-	TRBV6-5	TRBJ2-7	TGTGCCAGCAGTTACTCGCAGGGCTACGAGCAGTACTTC	CASSYSQGYEQYF
-	-	TRBV5-8	TRBJ2-1	TGTGCCAGCAGCTTCCATACAGGGAGCCTCTCCAATGAGCAGTTCTTC	CASSFHTGSLSNEQFF
-	TRBD2	TRBV7-3	TRBJ2-5	TGTGCCAGCAGCTTAGGGGGGGACCAAGAGACCCAGTACTTC	CASSLGGDQETQYF
-	-	TRBV7-3	TRBJ2-1	TGTGCCAGCAGCTTAATGTTTGGCAATGAGCAGTTCTTC	CASSLMFGNEQFF
-	TRBD1	TRBV29-1	TRBJ2-7	TGCAGCGTAGCCGAGGACAGGGGGCTCGGAGAGCAGTACTTC	CSVAEDRGLGEQYF
-	TRBD1	TRBV3-1/TRBV3-2	TRBJ2-1	TGTGCCAGCAGCCAAACAGGGGTGGGTGAGCAGTTCTTC	CASSQTGVGEQFF
few	-	TRBV30	TRBJ1-6	TGTGCCTGGAACCTCGACGGGGGATCACCCCTCCACTTT	CAWNLDGGSPLHF
-	-	TRBV2	TRBJ2-7	TGTGCCACCAAGGGGCCTCGGGCCTACGAGCAGTACTTC	CATKGPRAYEQYF
-	-	TRBV20-1	TRBJ2-7	TGCAGTGCTAGAGAGGCCCACGAGCAGTACTTC	CSAREAHEQYF
-	TRBD2	TRBV29-1	TRBJ2-1	TGCAGCGTTGGGAAACGGGAGGTGGGTGAGCAGTTCTTC	CSVGKREVGEQFF
few	-	TRBV6-5	TRBJ2-7	TGTGCCAGCAGTTACTCGAGTCAGGGACGACGCGAGCAGTACTTC	CASSYSSQGRREQYF
-	-	TRBV2	TRBJ1-5	TGTGCCAGCAACGGCGGTCTGGGGAGAGGCAGCAATCAGCCCCAGCATTTT	CASNGGLGRGSNQPQHF
few	-	TRBV6-5	TRBJ1-2	TGTGCCAGCAGTTACCCAGGGTCGAACTATGGCTACACCTTC	CASSYPGSNYGYTF
-	-	TRBV9	TRBJ2-7	TGTGCCAGCAGCGTAGCTGACAGGTACGAGCAGTACTTC	CASSVADRYEQYF
-	TRBD1	TRBV5-1	TRBJ1-1	TGCGCCAGCAGCTTGGGGGTGGACAGGGTGAACACTGAAGCTTTCTTT	CASSLGVDRVNTEAFF
-	-	TRBV6-5	TRBJ1-1	TGTGCCAGCAAGCTGTCAGTTAACACTGAAGCTTTCTTT	CASKLSVNTEAFF
-	-	TRBV19	TRBJ2-7	TGTGCCAGTAGTATGGTCTCCCGGGAGTCCGAGCAGTACTTC	CASSMVSRESEQYF
-	TRBD1	TRBV19	TRBJ2-7	TGTGCCAGTACCCCTCCGGGACAGGGAAACGAGCAGTACTTC	CASTPPGQGNEQYF
-	-	TRBV29-1	TRBJ2-1	TGCAGCGTGGCCCCTAGTGGTGTCGGCAATGAGCAGTTCTTC	CSVAPSGVGNEQFF
-	-	TRBV23-1	TRBJ2-1	TGCGCCAGCTCCTGGGGCTGCTCCTTCTACAATGAGCAGTTCTTC	CASSWGCSFYNEQFF
-	-	TRBV3-1/TRBV3-2	TRBJ1-6	TGTGCCAGCAGCCAGCAGGGTGGCAATTCACCCCTCCACTTT	CASSQQGGNSPLHF
-	TRBD2	TRBV20-1	TRBJ2-1	TGCAGTGTCGGGACTAGTCAGTGGTTCTTC	CSVGTSQWFF
-	TRBD1	TRBV5-1	TRBJ1-2	TGCGCCAGCAGCTTGGCAGGGGGGTATGGCTACACCTTC	CASSLAGGYGYTF
-	TRBD1	TRBV6-2/TRBV6-3	TRBJ2-7	TGTGCCAGCAGTGCAACAGGGGGAGCATTTGACGAGCAGTACTTC	CASSATGGAFDEQYF
once	-	TRBV5-1	TRBJ2-1	TGCGCCAGCAGCTTGGCCGACATGTGGCTAAGTGAGCAGTTCTTC	CASSLADMWLSEQFF
once	-	TRBV6-5	TRBJ1-3	TGTGCCAGCGGGGGAAGACAGAATGGAAACACCATATATTTT	CASGGRQNGNTIYF
once	TRBD1	TRBV7-2	TRBJ1-2	TGTGCCAGCAGTACGACAGGGGGTCATGGCTACACCTTC	CASSTTGGHGYTF
-	TRBD1	TRBV9	TRBJ1-1	TGTGCCAGCAGCACGAGACAGGGGGCGGCACTCTCTGAAGCTTTCTTT	CASSTRQGAALSEAFF
-	-	TRBV30	TRBJ1-5	TGTGCCTGGAGCGCCGCTCTCGGGAATCAGCCCCAGCATTTT	CAWSAALGNQPQHF
-	-	TRBV6-5	TRBJ1-1	TGTGCCAGCAGGAAACAGGGTGGCACTGAAGCTTTCTTT	CASRKQGGTEAFF
-	TRBD1	TRBV6-5	TRBJ2-7	TGTGCCAGCAGTTACGACAGGGTGAGGGACGAGCAGTACTTC	CASSYDRVRDEQYF
-	-	TRBV12-3/TRBV12-4	TRBJ1-5	TGTGCCAGCAGTTGGGTGGGCAATCAGCCCCAGCATTTT	CASSWVGNQPQHF
-	TRBD1	TRBV5-1	TRBJ1-2	TGCGCCAGCAGCTTGGAACAGGGGAGCTATGGCTACACCTTC	CASSLEQGSYGYTF
-	-	TRBV5-1	TRBJ2-7	TGCGCCAGCAGCTCTTTTGGGGAGACCTACGAGCAGTACTTC	CASSSFGETYEQYF
-	-	TRBV21-1	TRBJ2-1	TGTGCCAGCAGCATTCCCGAAGGGACTTACAATGAGCAGTTCTTC	CASSIPEGTYNEQFF
once	-	TRBV5-8	TRBJ1-5	TGTGCCAGCAGCTTTCACGGGGGGTTTAGCAATCAGCCCCAGCATTTT	CASSFHGGFSNQPQHF
-	TRBD2	TRBV9	TRBJ2-7	TGTGCCAGCAGCGGCGGGACTAGCGGGGGGTACGAGCAGTACTTC	CASSGGTSGGYEQYF